The 27 T cell receptor beta chains below come from one sample, sequenced in a study of shared clonotypes between healthy human individuals. Assay: immunoSEQ multiplex PCR; the TCRdb copy retains only in-frame clones and omits some. Of about 1.1 million clones in the sample, approximately 78% were seen once. The sequenced sample was memory CD4+ T cells from PBMCs. Subset of the sample: CD45RA-negative fraction. The receptors here all came from a man in his late teens or twenties in good health. Some clones in this sample may be carry-over from other donors' samples.

CDR3 sequence: CASSVGDSQAKNIQYF. In DNA form, the CDR3 reads TGTGCCAGCAGCGTAGGAGACTCCCAAGCCAAAAACATTCAGTACTTC. This chain uses TRBV9 with TRBJ2-4, with D uncertain. The CDR3 length is 16 residues. V shed 0 bases and J shed 0 bases, with 10 bases lying between them. Looked up from germline, CDR1 is SGDLS and CDR2 is YYNGEE.

In its sample, this clone was seen many times. The chain combines TRBV7-3 with TRBJ1-1; 9 bases agree with TRBD1. CDR1 and CDR2 from the germline V gene are SGHTA and FQGTGA. The CDR3 is 13 residues long. Germline trimming cut 7 bases from V and 5 bases from J; bases unmatched to any gene: 5. DNA for the CDR3: TGTGCCAGCATGCGACAGGGGGGAACTGAAGCTTTCTTT. Its protein is CASMRQGGTEAFF.

This clone showed up just once. The V and J genes are TRBV18 and TRBJ2-5; D might be TRBD2 (6 bases). Trimming stripped 0 bases from V and 5 bases from J, with 16 bases between. Germline V lookup: CDR1 KGHSH, CDR2 LQKENI. This CDR3 spans 16 amino acids. The CDR3 DNA reads TGTGCCAGCTCACCACCAAATGTAGGGACTTTGGAGACCCAGTACTTC. It translates to CASSPPNVGTLETQYF.

This chain joins TRBV5-6 and TRBJ1-6; unclear D gene. Germline V gives CDR1 SGHDT, CDR2 YYEEEE. This CDR3 is built from 14 residues. Trimming took off 0 bases at V and 7 bases at J, with 8 bases between the two ends. In DNA form, the CDR3 reads TGTGCCAGCAGCTTGGACGCGACGAATTCACCCCTCCACTTT. It yields the protein CASSLDATNSPLHF.

This chain uses TRBV19 with TRBJ2-1; TRBD2 matches 10 bases. After removal of 6 bases from V and 6 bases from J, the junction contained 5 bases not matched to a gene. Germline V gene data show CDR1 as LNHDA and CDR2 as SQIVND (reference sequence). This CDR3 has 14 residues. CDR3 nucleotides: TGTGCCAGTAGAGAAGGGACTAGCGTCAATGAGCAGTTCTTC. Amino acids: CASREGTSVNEQFF. The whole variable domain, filled in from reference TRBV19 and TRBJ2-1, reads DGGITQSPKYLFRKEGQNVTLSCEQNLNHDAMYWYRQDPGQGLRLIYYSQIVNDFQKGDIAEGYSVSREKKESFPLTVTSAQKNPTAFYLCASREGTSVNEQFFGPGTRLTVL.

In regard to this clone: The same CDR3 can be traced to other DNA sequences in this sample. CDR3 loop: CSVEGAGETQYF. The CDR3 DNA reads as TGCAGCGTTGAGGGGGCTGGAGAGACCCAGTACTTC. The rearrangement uses TRBV29-1 and TRBJ2-5; maybe TRBD1 (6 bases). CDR1 is SQVTM and CDR2 is ANQGSEA in the germline V gene. V lost 3 bases and J 4 bases, leaving 9 bases between the germline ends. The CDR3 extends over 12 amino acids.

The chain is built from TRBV5-6 and TRBJ1-2, with unresolved D. Trimming pared 2 bases from V and 5 bases from J, leaving 16 bases between. CDR1 and CDR2 (germline): SGHDT, YYEEEE. The CDR3 has 15 amino acids. The CDR3 region is CASSFGLATSYGYTF. In DNA form, the CDR3 reads TGTGCCAGCAGCTTCGGACTGGCGACCTCTTATGGCTACACCTTC.

This clone appeared a single time. Additional DNA sequences in this sample encode the identical CDR3. This chain connects TRBV7-9 to TRBJ2-3; D might be TRBD2 (5 bases). This CDR3 is built from 12 residues. V shed 1 base and J shed 6 bases, with 5 bases lying between them. Germline V gives CDR1 SEHNR, CDR2 FQNEAQ (reference sequence). CDR3 in DNA: TGTGCCAGCAGCTTAGTAGCGGATACGCAGTATTTT. Protein sequence: CASSLVADTQYF.

The chain recombines TRBV7-9 with TRBJ2-3, with 7 bases that match TRBD1. Germline lookup yields CDR1 SEHNR and CDR2 FQNEAQ (reference sequence). CDR3 length: 16 amino acids. V lost 5 bases and J lost 0; bases outside the gene matches: 8. The CDR3 loop reads CASSPVGGLSTDTQYF. The CDR3 DNA reads TGTGCCAGCAGCCCAGTAGGGGGCTTAAGCACAGATACGCAGTATTTT.

The V and J genes are TRBV19 and TRBJ1-2; maybe TRBD1 (5 bases). The CDR3 runs to 15 residues. The germline V gene has CDR1 LNHDA and CDR2 SQIVND (reference sequence). V dropped 4 bases and J dropped 0 bases, with 12 bases sitting between them. CDR3 DNA: TGTGCCAGTAGTAAGAGGGACGGAACTAACTATGGCTACACCTTC. It encodes CASSKRDGTNYGYTF.

Only a few counts were recorded for this clone. The V and J genes are TRBV2 and TRBJ1-1, with D tentatively TRBD1 (6 bases). This CDR3 is built from 12 residues. CDR1 is SNHLY, CDR2 FYNNEI, per germline. Trimming took off 8 bases at V and 1 base at J, with 8 bases between the two ends. The CDR3 region is CASLTGNTEAFF. The DNA of the CDR3 is TGTGCCAGCTTGACAGGGAACACTGAAGCTTTCTTT.

Here the CDR3 reads CASKGAGVSYEQYF. In DNA, the CDR3 is TGTGCCAGCAAAGGGGCGGGGGTATCGTACGAGCAGTACTTC. The chain uses TRBV28 and TRBJ2-7, with 7 bases lining up with TRBD2. V gave up 7 bases and J gave up 4 bases; unmatched junction bases: 10. CDR3 length: 14 amino acids. Germline lookup yields CDR1 MDHEN and CDR2 SYDVKM.

This clone was seen a few times. The chain uses TRBV28 and TRBJ1-1; D remains unclear. The CDR3 extends over 10 amino acids. Germline V gives CDR1 MDHEN, CDR2 SYDVKM. Trimming removed 8 bases from V and 8 bases from J, with 9 bases in between. CDR3 sequence: CASVSFEAFF. The CDR3 nucleotides read TGTGCCAGCGTGTCTTTCGAAGCTTTCTTT. Complete variable domain (other parts from reference TRBV28 and TRBJ1-1): DVKVTQSSRYLVKRTGEKVFLECVQDMDHENMFWYRQDPGLGLRLIYFSYDVKMKEKGDIPEGYSVSREKKERFSLILESASTNQTSMYLCASVSFEAFFGQGTRLTVV.

The chain is built from TRBV5-4 and TRBJ2-7; the match to TRBD2 covers 8 bases. This CDR3 spans 15 amino acids. V lost 2 bases to trimming and J lost 7 bases; unmatched junction nucleotides: 11. Germline V gene data show CDR1 as SGHNT and CDR2 as YYREEE (reference sequence). The CDR3 reads CASSFDSGSPTEQYF. For the CDR3, the DNA is TGTGCCAGCAGCTTTGACAGCGGGAGTCCTACGGAGCAGTACTTC.

This clone was observed a single time. This chain uses TRBV28 with TRBJ2-7; D remains unclear. This CDR3 has 14 residues. Trimming shortened V by 2 bases and J by 2 bases, and 10 bases separated the two germline ends. Looked up from germline, CDR1 is MDHEN and CDR2 is SYDVKM. The CDR3 DNA is TGTGCCAGCAGTTTAGGCGGTACCACCTACGAGCAGTACTTC. Translating gives CASSLGGTTYEQYF.

The chain has TRBV9 and TRBJ2-2; D may be TRBD1 (6 bases). The CDR3 length is 16 residues. V was shortened by 3 bases and J by 7 bases, with 19 bases between the two germline ends. Per the germline V gene, CDR1 is SGDLS and CDR2 is YYNGEE. The CDR3: CASSAYQTGTLGELFF. CDR3 nucleotides: TGTGCCAGCAGCGCATATCAGACAGGAACTCTCGGGGAGCTGTTTTTT. The complete variable domain, with remaining parts taken from reference TRBV9 and TRBJ2-2, reads DSGVTQTPKHLITATGQRVTLRCSPRSGDLSVYWYQQSLDQGLQFLIQYYNGEERAKGNILERFSAQQFPDLHSELNLSSLELGDSALYFCASSAYQTGTLGELFFGEGSRLTVL.

V is TRBV6-5 and J is TRBJ2-3; no clear D gene. Germline CDR1 reads MNHEY; CDR2 reads SVGAGI. The CDR3 is 11 amino acids. Trimming pared 6 bases from V and 4 bases from J, leaving 5 bases between. The CDR3 loop reads CASRLSDTQYF. In DNA form, the CDR3 reads TGTGCCAGCAGACTCTCAGATACGCAGTATTTT.

Points on this clone: This may be a read error, as it is one base from a much larger clone. V and J are TRBV5-6 and TRBJ2-5; no definite D call. Germline CDR1 is SGHDT and CDR2 is YYEEEE. The V and J ends lost 4 bases and 0 bases respectively, with 1 base between them. The CDR3 loop spans 11 amino acids. CDR3 in amino acids: CASSNQETQYF. In DNA, the CDR3 is TGTGCCAGCAGCAACCAAGAGACCCAGTACTTC.

This rearrangement joins TRBV19 to TRBJ2-6, with 9 bases aligning to TRBD2. Germline V gives CDR1 LNHDA, CDR2 SQIVND (reference sequence). The CDR3 is 19 amino acids. With 4 bases clipped from V and 2 bases from J, the junction kept 12 bases outside the gene matches. This CDR3 reads CASSTPWRLAVTGANVLTF. The CDR3 DNA is TGTGCCAGTAGTACCCCGTGGAGACTAGCGGTTACTGGGGCCAACGTCCTGACTTTC.

The chain combines TRBV5-4 with TRBJ2-2; no clear D gene. The V end was cut by 4 bases, the J end by 1 base, with 11 bases between. This CDR3 has 15 residues. Germline V lookup: CDR1 SGHNT, CDR2 YYREEE (reference sequence). DNA of the CDR3: TGTGCCAGCAGCCGTCCCGACGGGAACACCGGGGAGCTGTTTTTT. It codes for CASSRPDGNTGELFF.

J is TRBJ2-5 and V is TRBV28, with a weak D call TRBD2 (5 bases). The CDR3 totals 14 residues. The V end lost 2 bases, the J end lost 2 bases, and 9 bases lay between the germline ends. Germline-derived CDR1 and CDR2 are MDHEN and SYDVKM. The CDR3 here is CASSLIGNQETQYF. The CDR3 DNA reads TGTGCCAGCAGTTTAATCGGGAATCAAGAGACCCAGTACTTC. Filled out from reference TRBV28 and TRBJ2-5, the complete variable domain reads DVKVTQSSRYLVKRTGEKVFLECVQDMDHENMFWYRQDPGLGLRLIYFSYDVKMKEKGDIPEGYSVSREKKERFSLILESASTNQTSMYLCASSLIGNQETQYFGPGTRLLVL.

The genes are TRBV5-4 and TRBJ2-7; 7 nucleotides line up with TRBD1. Germline assignment: CDR1 SGHNT and CDR2 YYREEE (reference sequence). The CDR3 loop spans 15 amino acids. With 3 bases clipped from V and 4 bases from J, the junction kept 10 bases outside the gene matches. The CDR3 region is CASSSRDRLTYEQYF. The DNA of the CDR3 is TGTGCCAGCAGCTCCCGGGACAGACTAACTTACGAGCAGTACTTC. The variable domain in full, with the rest retrieved from reference TRBV5-4 and TRBJ2-7, is ETGVTQSPTHLIKTRGQQVTLRCSSQSGHNTVSWYQQALGQGPQFIFQYYREEENGRGNFPPRFSGLQFPNYSSELNVNALELDDSALYLCASSSRDRLTYEQYFGPGTRLTVT.

The genes are TRBV6-6 and TRBJ1-5, with D uncertain. CDR3 length equals 15 residues. V lost 5 bases to trimming and J lost 7 bases, with 18 bases between them. CDR1 and CDR2 from the germline V gene are MNHNY and SVGAGI (reference sequence). In DNA form, the CDR3 reads TGTGCCAGCAGTCTAATTCGGTCGCGACGCCAGCCCCAGCATTTT. As protein: CASSLIRSRRQPQHF.

With regard to this clone: This may be a read error, as it is one base from a much larger clone. J is TRBJ2-7 and V is TRBV6-1; no firm D call. The CDR3 contains 11 residues. Germline V gene data show CDR1 as MNHNS and CDR2 as SASEGT. The ends were cut back, 3 bases at V and 3 bases at J, with 3 bases in the middle. The CDR3 sequence: CASSDSYEQYF. The CDR3 DNA is TGTGCCAGCAGTGACAGCTACGAGCAGTACTTC.

The chain has TRBV5-4 and TRBJ2-7; 10 bases are a match to TRBD1. Germline loops: CDR1 SGHNT, CDR2 YYREEE (reference sequence). Trimming cost V 4 bases and J 6 bases; bases outside gene matches: 10. The CDR3 covers 15 residues. The CDR3 reads CASSLPGTGVAEQYF. CDR3 coding DNA: TGTGCCAGCAGCCTGCCCGGGACAGGGGTAGCCGAGCAGTACTTC.

This sequence joins TRBV6-4 and TRBJ2-1; 8 nucleotides line up with TRBD1. CDR3 length equals 16 residues. From germline, CDR1 is MRHNA and CDR2 SNTAGT. The J segment lost 1 base and the V segment lost 6 bases, leaving 8 bases of the junction unmatched. The CDR3 spells CASRPDREFSYNEQFF. The CDR3 nucleotides read TGTGCCAGCAGACCGGACAGGGAGTTTTCCTACAATGAGCAGTTCTTC.

The chain carries TRBV5-6 and TRBJ2-2; unclear D gene. This CDR3 has 17 amino acids. Germline CDR1 SGHDT, CDR2 YYEEEE. V lost 1 base, J lost 7 bases, and 20 bases lay in between. CDR3 sequence reads: CASSLIAGLAAGGELFF. DNA for the CDR3: TGTGCCAGCAGCTTGATAGCTGGGTTAGCCGCAGGCGGGGAGCTGTTTTTT. The variable domain in full, completed from reference TRBV5-6 and TRBJ2-2, reads DAGVTQSPTHLIKTRGQQVTLRCSPKSGHDTVSWYQQALGQGPQFIFQYYEEEERQRGNFPDRFSGHQFPNYSSELNVNALLLGDSALYLCASSLIAGLAAGGELFFGEGSRLTVL.